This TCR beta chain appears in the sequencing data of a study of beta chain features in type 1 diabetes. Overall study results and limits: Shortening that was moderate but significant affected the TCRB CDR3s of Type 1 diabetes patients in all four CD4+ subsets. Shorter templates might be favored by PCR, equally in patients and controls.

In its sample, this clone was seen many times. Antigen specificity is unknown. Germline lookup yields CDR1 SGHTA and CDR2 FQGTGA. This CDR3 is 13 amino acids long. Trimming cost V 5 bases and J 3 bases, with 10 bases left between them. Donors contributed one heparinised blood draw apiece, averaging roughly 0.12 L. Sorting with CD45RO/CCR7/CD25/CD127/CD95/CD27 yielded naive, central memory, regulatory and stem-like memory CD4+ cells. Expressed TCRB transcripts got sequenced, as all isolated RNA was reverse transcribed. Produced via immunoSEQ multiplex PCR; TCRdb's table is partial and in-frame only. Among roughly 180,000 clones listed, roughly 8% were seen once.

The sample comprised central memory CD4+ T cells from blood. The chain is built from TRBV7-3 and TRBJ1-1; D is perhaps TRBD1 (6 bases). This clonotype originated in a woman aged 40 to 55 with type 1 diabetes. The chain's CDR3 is CASSPTGYTEAFF. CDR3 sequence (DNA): TGTGCCAGCAGCCCGACAGGTTACACTGAAGCTTTCTTT.